The clone carrying this T cell receptor (beta chain) was observed once. In terms of age and location, participants ranged from roughly 18 to 90 years and lived in about 25 US areas. This sample was taken from a study of blood T cell repertoires in COVID-19. Study-wide context: The origin of the acute and convalescent COVID-19 samples was the United States, Italy and Spain. Sources were T cells, B-cell-depleted T cells, or PBMCs; the material itself was cDNA or gDNA.

The authors' processing: For nucleated cells, counts were estimated from reference gene primer amplification. The method was immunoSEQ multiplex PCR; TCRdb's version includes in-frame clones alone and lacks a portion of them. Clonal size and the V and J genes are those of that table, whereas D and trimming came from the DNA. The table includes approximately 280,000 clones, 86% detected once. V dropped 1 base and J dropped 5 bases, with 6 bases sitting between them. Germline V gene sequence: CDR1 SGHNT, CDR2 YENEEA. The CDR3 has 13 amino acids. The source material was PBMCs or T cells enriched from blood (not recorded which). The chain links TRBV11-3 to TRBJ1-5; D not resolved. This sequence was found in a woman under 30 who had recovered from COVID-19. In nucleotides, the CDR3 is TGTGCCAGCAGCTTAGCTCCAGATCAGCCCCAGCATTTT. Translated: CASSLAPDQPQHF.